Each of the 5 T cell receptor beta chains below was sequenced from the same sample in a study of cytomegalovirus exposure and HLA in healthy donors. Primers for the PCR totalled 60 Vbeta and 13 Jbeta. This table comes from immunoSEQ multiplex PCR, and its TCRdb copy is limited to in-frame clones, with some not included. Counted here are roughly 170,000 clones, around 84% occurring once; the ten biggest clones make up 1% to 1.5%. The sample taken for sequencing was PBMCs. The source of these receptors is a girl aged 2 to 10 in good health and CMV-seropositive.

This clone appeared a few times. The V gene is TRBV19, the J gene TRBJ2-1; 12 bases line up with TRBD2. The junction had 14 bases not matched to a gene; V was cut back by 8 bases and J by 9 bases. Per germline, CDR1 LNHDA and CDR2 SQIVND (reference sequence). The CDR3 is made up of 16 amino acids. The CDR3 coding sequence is TGTGCCAGTTCCGGTATGCTAGCGGGAGGGAAGAGTGAGCAGTTCTTC. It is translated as CASSGMLAGGKSEQFF.

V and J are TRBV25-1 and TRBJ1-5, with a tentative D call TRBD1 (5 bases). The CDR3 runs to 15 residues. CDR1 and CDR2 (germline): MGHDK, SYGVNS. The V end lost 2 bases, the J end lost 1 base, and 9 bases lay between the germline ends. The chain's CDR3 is CASSESRVSNQPQHF. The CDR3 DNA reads TGTGCCAGCAGTGAAAGCAGGGTGAGCAATCAGCCCCAGCATTTT. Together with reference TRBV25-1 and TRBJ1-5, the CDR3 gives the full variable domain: EADIYQTPRYLVIGTGKKITLECSQTMGHDKMYWYQQDPGMELHLIHYSYGVNSTEKGDLSSESTVSRIRTEHFPLTLESARPSHTSQYLCASSESRVSNQPQHFGDGTRLSIL.

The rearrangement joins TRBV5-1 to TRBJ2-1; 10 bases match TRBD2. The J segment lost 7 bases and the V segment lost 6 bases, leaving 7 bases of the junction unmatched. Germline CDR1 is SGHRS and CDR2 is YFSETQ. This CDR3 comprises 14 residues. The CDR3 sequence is CASTYAGLANEQFF. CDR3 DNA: TGCGCCAGCACCTATGCGGGACTAGCGAATGAGCAGTTCTTC.

CDR3 protein: CASSEYAGQSPLHF. DNA of the CDR3: TGTGCCAGCAGTGAATACGCAGGGCAATCACCCCTCCACTTT. The chain has TRBV25-1 and TRBJ1-6; a weak D match, TRBD1 (5 bases). The CDR3 length is 14 residues. Germline V gives CDR1 MGHDK, CDR2 SYGVNS. Trimming cost V 0 bases and J 10 bases, with 10 bases left between them. Together with reference TRBV25-1 and TRBJ1-6, the CDR3 gives the full variable domain: EADIYQTPRYLVIGTGKKITLECSQTMGHDKMYWYQQDPGMELHLIHYSYGVNSTEKGDLSSESTVSRIRTEHFPLTLESARPSHTSQYLCASSEYAGQSPLHFGNGTRLTVT.

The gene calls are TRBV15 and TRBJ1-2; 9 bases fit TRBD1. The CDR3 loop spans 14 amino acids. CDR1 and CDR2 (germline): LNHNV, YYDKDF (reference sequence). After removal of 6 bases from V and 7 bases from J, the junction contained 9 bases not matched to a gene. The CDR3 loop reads CATRSSGQGCGYTF. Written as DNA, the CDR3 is TGTGCCACCAGGAGCTCGGGACAGGGATGTGGCTACACCTTC.